The 22 T cell receptor beta chains below all came from one sample that was sequenced in a study of graft-versus-host responses after intestinal transplantation. The method was immunoSEQ multiplex PCR; TCRdb's version includes in-frame clones alone and lacks a portion of them. The table includes some 110,000 clones, about 92% detected once. These receptors lack a known antigen. Sample: unstimulated CD4+ T cells sorted from spleen or lymph node cells, taken before transplant. The receptor set was obtained from a human donor who was the organ donor for an intestinal transplant.

Of note for this clone: An end of the junction differs from the germline gene, which may be a read error. This chain connects TRBV5-1 to TRBJ2-7; weak D call: TRBD1 (6 bases). This CDR3 has 15 amino acids. Germline lookup yields CDR1 SGHRS and CDR2 YFSETQ. The CDR3 region is CASTLGASPPTRQYF. The CDR3 nucleotides are TGCGCCAGCACCTTGGGGGCAAGCCCACCTACCCGGCAGTACTTC.

The chain recombines TRBV2 with TRBJ2-1; TRBD2 matches 15 bases. The germline gives CDR1 SNHLY, CDR2 FYNNEI. J gave up 7 bases and V 4 bases, and 2 bases lay outside the gene matches. The CDR3 is made up of 15 amino acids. The CDR3 nucleotides read TGTGCCAGCAGTGGGACTAGCGGGAGGGGGAATGAGCAGTTCTTC. Amino acids: CASSGTSGRGNEQFF. Based on the CDR3 plus reference TRBV2 and TRBJ2-1, the full variable domain is EPEVTQTPSHQVTQMGQEVILRCVPISNHLYFYWYRQILGQKVEFLVSFYNNEISEKSEIFDDQFSVERPDGSNFTLKIRSTKLEDSAMYFCASSGTSGRGNEQFFGPGTRLTVL.

The chain employs TRBV7-2 and TRBJ2-5; TRBD2 matches 9 bases. The CDR3 runs 15 residues. Germline-derived CDR1 and CDR2 are SGHTA and FQGNSA. V lost 1 base, J lost 5 bases, and 5 bases stayed unmatched. The CDR3 nucleotides are TGTGCCAGCAGCTTAGGCGGGACTAGCACGGAGACCCAGTACTTC. Translation gives CASSLGGTSTETQYF.

The V and J genes are TRBV19 and TRBJ1-2; D remains unclear. The CDR3 runs 15 residues. V lost 0 bases, J lost 0 bases, and 8 bases lay in between. CDR1 and CDR2 (germline): LNHDA, SQIVND (reference sequence). As DNA, the CDR3 is TGTGCCAGTAGTATAGATGGCACCACTAACTATGGCTACACCTTC. Translating it yields CASSIDGTTNYGYTF.

This clone came up once. The chain employs TRBV5-1 and TRBJ1-5; no firm D call. The CDR3 is made up of 15 amino acids. Between the trimmed V and J ends, which lost 4 bases and 3 bases, there was a span of 14 bases. Germline V gene sequence: CDR1 SGHRS, CDR2 YFSETQ. The CDR3 loop is CASSPTDTLNQPQHF. The CDR3 coding sequence is TGCGCCAGCAGCCCAACAGACACGCTCAATCAGCCCCAGCATTTT.

The gene calls are TRBV9 and TRBJ1-1; D is unclear. The CDR3 sequence is 14 residues long. The V gene lost 0 bases and the J gene lost 1 base, with 7 bases spanning the gap. The germline CDR1 and CDR2 sequences are SGDLS and YYNGEE. Here the CDR3 DNA reads TGTGCCAGCAGCGTAGTAACAGAGAACACTGAAGCTTTCTTT. It encodes CASSVVTENTEAFF.

This clone was picked up one time. V gene TRBV6-1 combines with J gene TRBJ1-2, with no clear D. Germline V gene sequence: CDR1 MNHNS, CDR2 SASEGT. This CDR3 has 14 residues. With 3 bases removed from V and 3 bases from J, the gap between germline ends came to 11 bases. The CDR3 region is CASSDLGNYYGYTF. In nucleotides, the CDR3 is TGTGCCAGCAGTGATCTCGGGAACTACTATGGCTACACCTTC.

The chain recombines TRBV7-6 with TRBJ2-7; 7 bases match TRBD2. J was trimmed by 0 bases and V by 1 base; bases with no gene match: 6. The length of the CDR3 is 16 residues. The germline V gene has CDR1 SGHVS and CDR2 FNYEAQ. CDR3 DNA: TGTGCCAGCAGCTTAGGCTCAGCGGGGACCTCCTACGAGCAGTACTTC. The encoded protein is CASSLGSAGTSYEQYF.

The chain is built from TRBV18 and TRBJ1-5; 9 bases are shared with TRBD1. The CDR3 sequence is 17 residues long. The germline CDR1 and CDR2 sequences are KGHSH and LQKENI. V lost 3 bases, J lost 0 bases, and 6 bases stayed unmatched. This CDR3 reads CASSPGQGFSSNQPQHF. The CDR3 DNA sequence: TGTGCCAGCTCACCGGGACAGGGATTTAGTAGCAATCAGCCCCAGCATTTT.

The chain recombines TRBV6-1 with TRBJ2-3; maybe TRBD2 (5 bases). V lost 1 base, J lost 2 bases, and 16 bases lay in between. Germline V lookup: CDR1 MNHNS, CDR2 SASEGT. CDR3 length: 17 residues. CDR3 region: CASSEVLATTSTDTQYF. CDR3 DNA: TGTGCCAGCAGTGAAGTATTGGCGACTACCTCCACAGATACGCAGTATTTT.

This clone was observed a single time. The genes are TRBV10-2 and TRBJ1-1; D not certain. The germline V gene has CDR1 WSHSY and CDR2 SAAADI. The V end was cut by 4 bases, the J end by 3 bases, with 12 bases between. This CDR3 spans 14 amino acids. CDR3 bases: TGCGCCAGCAGTGTCCAAAGCGGGGACACTGAAGCTTTCTTT. Amino acid sequence: CASSVQSGDTEAFF.

The chain couples TRBV9 to TRBJ2-1; D is unclear. CDR3 size: 13 residues. V was clipped by 0 bases and J by 5 bases, with 6 bases between them. The V gene's germline CDR1 is SGDLS and CDR2 YYNGEE. This chain's CDR3 is CASSVAPDNEQFF. The CDR3 DNA reads as TGTGCCAGCAGCGTAGCCCCCGACAATGAGCAGTTCTTC. The complete variable domain, with remaining parts taken from reference TRBV9 and TRBJ2-1, reads DSGVTQTPKHLITATGQRVTLRCSPRSGDLSVYWYQQSLDQGLQFLIQYYNGEERAKGNILERFSAQQFPDLHSELNLSSLELGDSALYFCASSVAPDNEQFFGPGTRLTVL.

This sequence joins TRBV27 and TRBJ2-3; 8 bases agree with TRBD2. The CDR3 has 15 residues. The germline V gene encodes CDR1 MNHEY and CDR2 SMNVEV (reference sequence). Trimming at V came to 5 bases and at J to 5 bases, leaving 9 bases not matched to a gene. CDR3 sequence reads: CASSPLGLVGDTQYF. In DNA, the CDR3 is TGTGCCAGCAGTCCCCTGGGACTAGTTGGAGATACGCAGTATTTT.

The chain recombines TRBV4-1 with TRBJ1-2; 7 bases are shared with TRBD1. J lost 4 bases, V lost 1 base, and 6 bases had no gene match. Germline CDR1 MGHRA, CDR2 YSYEKL. The CDR3 sequence is 15 residues long. CDR3 region: CASSQGQGAGYGYTF. CDR3 DNA sequence: TGCGCCAGCAGCCAAGGACAGGGCGCCGGCTATGGCTACACCTTC.

This rearrangement joins TRBV7-2 to TRBJ2-1; no definite D call. The CDR3 runs to 17 residues. The V end was cut by 5 bases, the J end by 4 bases, with 21 bases between. Germline V gene data show CDR1 as SGHTA and CDR2 as FQGNSA. The CDR3 nucleotides are TGTGCCAGCAGCCTCCATCCACGTGGGAATGCGTACAATGAGCAGTTCTTC. Translation: CASSLHPRGNAYNEQFF.

This rearrangement joins TRBV12-5 to TRBJ1-5; D might be TRBD1 (5 bases). The CDR3 contains 17 residues. Per the germline V gene, CDR1 is LGHNT and CDR2 is FRNRAP. Trimming removed 2 bases from V and 1 base from J, with 15 bases in between. In DNA, the CDR3 is TGTGCTAGTGGTTTGCCCCCCGCCAGGGTAAGCAATCAGCCCCAGCATTTT. This sequence encodes CASGLPPARVSNQPQHF.

The chain is built from TRBV20-1 and TRBJ2-1; TRBD2 might be the D (5 bases). In germline, CDR1 is DFQATT, CDR2 SNEGSKA (reference sequence). CDR3 size: 11 residues. CDR3 residues: CRGSSYNEQFF. The CDR3 region has the DNA TGCAGAGGGAGCTCCTACAATGAGCAGTTCTTC.

CDR3 in amino acids: CAWTVWGGLSEAFF. In DNA, the CDR3 is TGTGCCTGGACCGTATGGGGGGGTCTGTCTGAAGCTTTCTTT. The chain couples TRBV30 to TRBJ1-1; D is perhaps TRBD1 (5 bases). The CDR3 totals 14 residues. Trimming shortened V by 4 bases and J by 6 bases, and 18 bases separated the two germline ends. Germline V CDR1 and CDR2: GTSNPN, SVGIG (reference sequence).

This chain's CDR3 is CASSLPPDRRDTEAFF. CDR3 in DNA: TGTGCCAGCAGCTTACCCCCCGACAGACGCGACACTGAAGCTTTCTTT. This chain joins TRBV5-4 and TRBJ1-1; D might be TRBD1 (5 bases). V lost 2 bases, J lost 3 bases, and 17 bases lay in between. The CDR3 is 16 amino acids. CDR1 SGHNT and CDR2 YYREEE come from the germline V gene (reference sequence).

This clone was seen once. This sequence joins TRBV5-1 and TRBJ1-2, with D maybe TRBD1 (6 bases). The CDR3 is made up of 14 amino acids. The V gene lost 4 bases and the J gene lost 4 bases, with 14 bases spanning the gap. Germline-derived CDR1 and CDR2 are SGHRS and YFSETQ. The CDR3 coding sequence is TGCGCCAGCAGCCCACAACAGGGCTTCTATGGCTACACCTTC. This gives the protein CASSPQQGFYGYTF.

The chain recombines TRBV6-1 with TRBJ2-3, with D hard to call. The germline V and J ends were trimmed by 1 base and 2 bases, with 4 bases remaining between them. The CDR3 covers 13 residues. Germline CDR1 and CDR2: MNHNS and SASEGT. CDR3 in DNA: TGTGCCAGCAGTGAAGTCCCCACAGATACGCAGTATTTT. This codes for CASSEVPTDTQYF.

This sequence joins TRBV10-3 and TRBJ1-3; D remains ambiguous. Per germline, CDR1 ENHRY and CDR2 SYGVKD. This CDR3 has 13 residues. Trimming removed 9 bases from V and 0 bases from J, with 9 bases in between. CDR3 loop: CAIQQNSGNTIYF. As DNA, the CDR3 is TGTGCCATACAACAAAACTCTGGAAACACCATATATTTT.